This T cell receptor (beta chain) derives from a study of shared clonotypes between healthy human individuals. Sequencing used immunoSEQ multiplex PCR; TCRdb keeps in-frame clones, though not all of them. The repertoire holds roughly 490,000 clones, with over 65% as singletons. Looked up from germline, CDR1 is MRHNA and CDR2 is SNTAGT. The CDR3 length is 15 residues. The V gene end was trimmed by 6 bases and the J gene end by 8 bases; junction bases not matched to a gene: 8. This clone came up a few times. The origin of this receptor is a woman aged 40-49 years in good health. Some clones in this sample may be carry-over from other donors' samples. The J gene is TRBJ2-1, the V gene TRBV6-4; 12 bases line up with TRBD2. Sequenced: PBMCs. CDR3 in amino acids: CASSETSGSGDEQFF. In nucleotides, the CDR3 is TGTGCCAGCAGCGAGACTAGCGGGAGTGGCGATGAGCAGTTCTTC.